Each of the 2 T cell receptor beta chains below was sequenced from the same sample in a study of OX40 agonist ivuxolimab in advanced cancers. Profiled with immunoSEQ multiplex PCR; TCRdb holds only in-frame clones, not every one. The sample gives tens of thousands of clones, less than 90% of which show up once; about 54% is in the top ten. The sample here was CD4+ or CD8+ T cells sorted from blood, taken in a trial of the OX40 agonist ivuxolimab. The source is an adult with an advanced solid tumor such as melanoma, head and neck, liver or kidney cancer.

The CDR3 DNA reads as TGTGCCAGCAGCTTTATGGGGGACAGTATCACAGATACGCAGTATTTT. Amino acid sequence: CASSFMGDSITDTQYF. This chain uses TRBV7-9 with TRBJ2-3; 7 positions agree with TRBD1. The CDR3 has 16 residues. V trimming: 3 bases; J trimming: 2 bases; junction bases outside the gene matches: 8. CDR1 and CDR2 (germline): SEHNR, FQNEAQ (reference sequence).

The J gene is TRBJ1-1, the V gene TRBV5-6; TRBD1 might be the D (6 bases). V dropped 0 bases and J dropped 4 bases, with 13 bases sitting between them. Germline V gene data show CDR1 as SGHDT and CDR2 as YYEEEE. This CDR3 spans 15 amino acids. CDR3 bases: TGTGCCAGCAGCTTGGGATTGCTAGGGGGCACTGAAGCTTTCTTT. The encoded protein is CASSLGLLGGTEAFF.